These T cell receptor beta chains were read from a single sample in a study of regulatory T cells in long-lasting Graves disease. MiXCR, applied by TCRdb to the multiplex PCR reads, yields one record per CDR3 protein. Of 510,000 or so distinct CDR3 sequences in the sample, around 12% were seen once. These same data were also listed under a study on T cells in Graves' hyperthyroidism and ophthalmopathy.

The sample here was peripheral blood mononuclear cells (PBMCs), taken at new diagnosis, from a patient treated with antithyroid drugs. The receptors shown here come from a woman in her 30s with Graves disease. Each CDR3 is given with its conserved first and last residue. Fields, in order: clone size, V gene, J gene, D gene, CDR3 DNA, CDR3 protein. D genes are given only for firm matches. Some rows have no size entry. The others give once, few or many, or a class for an expanded clone.

>many|TRBV7-2|TRBJ2-7|TRBD1
TGTGCCAGCAGCTCATTCAACAGGGGGCGGGACGAGCAGTACTTC
CASSSFNRGRDEQYF
>NA|TRBV28|TRBJ1-5|TRBD1
TGTGCCAGCAGAACCGGGACAGGGGGTCCGCGGACCCAGCATTTT
CASRTGTGGPRTQHF
>few|TRBV19|TRBJ1-1|NA
TGTGCCAGTAGTATAGGGAAAACCCATCTGAACACTGAAGCTTTCTTT
CASSIGKTHLNTEAFF
>NA|TRBV19|TRBJ2-7|NA
TGTGCCAGTTCCGACGGTCCTGTCTACGAGCAGTACTTC
CASSDGPVYEQYF
>many|TRBV30|TRBJ2-2|TRBD1
TGTGCCTGGAGTGGACAGGGTACCGGGGAGCTGTTTTTT
CAWSGQGTGELFF
>many|TRBV28|TRBJ2-7|NA
TGTGCCAGCAGTTTAGAGCCGGAGGACACCTCCTACGAGCAGTACTTC
CASSLEPEDTSYEQYF
>NA|TRBV30|TRBJ2-4|NA
TGTGCCTGGAGTGTAGGGGACTTAGCCAAAAACATTCAGTGCTTC
CAWSVGDLAKNIQCF
>few|TRBV25-1|TRBJ1-1|NA
TGTGCCAGCAGTGACGCCACCTGGGGCACTGAAGCTTTCTTT
CASSDATWGTEAFF
>NA|TRBV6-1|TRBJ2-1|TRBD1
TGTGCCAGCAGCTTCCACAGGGGGTTTCGGGCGAATGAGCAGTTCTTC
CASSFHRGFRANEQFF
>many|TRBV2|TRBJ1-6|TRBD1
TGTGCCAGCAGTGAGACGGGACAGAGCGATAATTCACCCCTCCACTTT
CASSETGQSDNSPLHF
>NA|TRBV4-1|TRBJ1-2|TRBD1
TGCGCCAGCAGCCACACCCCAGGGGGGCTTTATGGCTACACCTTC
CASSHTPGGLYGYTF
>many|TRBV28|TRBJ1-4|NA
TGTGCCAGCAGACAGGGCCAACTGGAAAAACTGTTTTTT
CASRQGQLEKLFF
>many|TRBV29-1|TRBJ1-1|NA
TGCAGCGTTGAAGATAGAGGGGGTACTGAAGCTTTCTTT
CSVEDRGGTEAFF
>many|TRBV6-2/TRBV6-3|TRBJ2-2|TRBD2
TGTGCCAGCAGAAAGACTAGCGGGAGTGGTTCCACCGGGGAGCTGTTTTTT
CASRKTSGSGSTGELFF
>many|TRBV7-9|TRBJ2-3|NA
TGTGCCAGCCTCCGGGACCTTACAGATACGCAGTATTTT
CASLRDLTDTQYF
>many|TRBV3-1|TRBJ1-2|NA
TGTGCCAGCACCCAGGGGAACTATGGCTACACCTTC
CASTQGNYGYTF
>many|TRBV9|TRBJ1-5|NA
TGTGCCAGCAGCCCGGGGGGAGGGAACAATCAGCCCCAGCATTTT
CASSPGGGNNQPQHF
>many|TRBV28|TRBJ2-2|NA
TGTGCCAGCAAGGGCGGCTACTGGAGGACCACCGGGGAGCTGTTTTTT
CASKGGYWRTTGELFF
>NA|TRBV27|TRBJ2-3|TRBD2
TGTGCCAGTTCCCTACTAGCGGGAGGGATGGATACGCAGTATTTT
CASSLLAGGMDTQYF
>many|TRBV7-8|TRBJ2-7|TRBD2
TGTACCAGCAGCTTAGAGGGGTTTCTAGCGGACTCCTACGAGCAGTACTTC
CTSSLEGFLADSYEQYF
>NA|TRBV7-9|TRBJ2-6|NA
TGTGCCAGCAGACCATTGGCACCTCTCGAACACTCTGGGACCAACGTCCTGACTTTC
CASRPLAPLEHSGTNVLTF
>once|TRBV4-1|TRBJ1-6|NA
TGCGCCAGCAGCCAAGATGACGGGGATCACTATAATTCACCCCTCCACTTT
CASSQDDGDHYNSPLHF
>many|TRBV7-2|TRBJ2-1|NA
TGTGCCAGCAGCTTCGGGGTAGGGGGTCAGAATGAGCAGTTCTTC
CASSFGVGGQNEQFF
>many|TRBV30|TRBJ1-5|TRBD1
TGTGCCTGGGGTCAGGGGGATGGCAATCAGCCCCAGCATTTT
CAWGQGDGNQPQHF
>few|TRBV4-3|TRBJ2-1|TRBD2
TGCGCCAGCAGCCAAGATCGCGGGGGGCCGATGAGCAATGAGCAGTTCTTC
CASSQDRGGPMSNEQFF
>many|TRBV11-3|TRBJ1-2|NA
TGTGCCAGCAGCTTAGACGGGGCGCGGGGCTACACCTTC
CASSLDGARGYTF
>NA|TRBV28|TRBJ1-2|NA
TGTGCCAGCAGTTTAACGGGGGCCCCCAACTATGGCTACACCTTC
CASSLTGAPNYGYTF
>few|TRBV15|TRBJ2-1|TRBD2
TGTGCCACCAGCAGAGATTGGGAACTAGCGGGAGGCGGTTACAATGAGCAGTTCTTC
CATSRDWELAGGGYNEQFF
>many|TRBV7-2|TRBJ2-3|NA
TGTGCCAGCAGCTATAACAGGGTTGGCACAGATACGCAGTATTTT
CASSYNRVGTDTQYF
>NA|TRBV19|TRBJ2-2|TRBD2
TGTGCCAGTAGTATTCAAGGACCGGGAGGGAACACCGGGGAGCTGTTTTTT
CASSIQGPGGNTGELFF
>NA|TRBV11-2|TRBJ2-5|TRBD1
TGTGCCAGCAGCGGGACAGGGCCTCCCCAAGAGACCCAGTACTTC
CASSGTGPPQETQYF
>many|TRBV2|TRBJ2-7|NA
TGTGCCAGCAGTGGCAGCTCCTTCTCCTACGAGCAGTACTTC
CASSGSSFSYEQYF
>many|TRBV7-3|TRBJ1-1|NA
TGTGCCAGCAGCCCCGGAACCGGGACCCGAGCTTTCTTT
CASSPGTGTRAFF
>many|TRBV4-3|TRBJ1-1|NA
TGCGCCAGCAGCCAAGATCGAGGCCTTTCGGGCCGTGAAGCTTTCTTT
CASSQDRGLSGREAFF
>NA|TRBV6-6|TRBJ2-7|NA
TGTGCCAGCAGTTACTCGACTAGGCTAGCAGACGAGCAGTACTTC
CASSYSTRLADEQYF
>many|TRBV7-3|TRBJ2-7|TRBD2
TGTGCCAGCAGCTTAAAGCAAGCGGGAGGTGCCTACGAGCAGTACTTC
CASSLKQAGGAYEQYF
>many|TRBV30|TRBJ2-7|NA
TGTGCCTGGAGTGACAGCGGGTACGAGCAGTACTTC
CAWSDSGYEQYF
>many|TRBV12-3/TRBV12-4|TRBJ1-6|NA
TGTGCCAGCAGTGATGGAGGGTCATTCTCACCCCTCCACTTT
CASSDGGSFSPLHF
>many|TRBV19|TRBJ2-2|NA
TGTGCCAGTAGTATCCGGGGGAACACCGGGGAGCTGTTTTTT
CASSIRGNTGELFF
>NA|TRBV27|TRBJ2-1|TRBD2
TGTGCCAGCAGTTTTAATGACGGGAGGGGCAATGAGCAGTTCTTC
CASSFNDGRGNEQFF
>many|TRBV27|TRBJ1-5|NA
TGTGCCAGCAGTTTTCAATATAGCAATCAGCCCCAGCATTTT
CASSFQYSNQPQHF
>few|TRBV19|TRBJ2-1|TRBD2
TGTGCCAGTAGTACTCTAGCGGGGTCGCAGTTCTTC
CASSTLAGSQFF
>few|TRBV10-3|TRBJ2-5|TRBD1
TGTGCCACCGGACAGGGGCACCCGCAAGAGACCCAGTACTTC
CATGQGHPQETQYF
>many|TRBV5-8|TRBJ1-4|TRBD1
TGTGCCAGCAGCTTTCGGACAGGGATGGGAACTAATGAAAAACTGTTTTTT
CASSFRTGMGTNEKLFF
>few|TRBV12-3/TRBV12-4|TRBJ2-4|NA
TGTGCCAGCAGTTTCACCCTGGGAAACATTCAGTACTTC
CASSFTLGNIQYF
>NA|TRBV10-3|TRBJ2-5|NA
TGTGCCATCAGTGAGAAAGAGACCCAGTACTTC
CAISEKETQYF
>many|TRBV28|TRBJ2-3|NA
TGTGCCAGCAGCATCCTGGGATTCAGGGAGCCAGATACGCAGTATTTT
CASSILGFREPDTQYF
>many|TRBV28|TRBJ2-1|NA
TGTGCCAGCAGTTCCTCACCCAATATCCATGAGCAGTTCTTC
CASSSSPNIHEQFF
>many|TRBV15|TRBJ1-1|NA
TGTGCCACCAGGCACCATCCTTCGACAGTTAACACTGAAGCTTTCTTT
CATRHHPSTVNTEAFF
>few|TRBV3-1|TRBJ2-2|TRBD2
TGTGCCAGCAGCCATACTAGCGGGGCGAACACCGGGGAGCTGTTTTTT
CASSHTSGANTGELFF
>NA|TRBV12-3/TRBV12-4|TRBJ1-5|NA
TGTGCCAGCAGTTATGAAATGGACCAGCCCCAGCATTTT
CASSYEMDQPQHF
>many|TRBV30|TRBJ1-6|NA
TGTGCCTGGAGTGTCGGGGGGGGAAATTCACCCCTCCACTTT
CAWSVGGGNSPLHF
>few|TRBV20-1|TRBJ2-5|NA
TGCAGTGCTAGAGAATCATGGCGGAGCCCCCCTCTCCAGACCCAGTACTTC
CSARESWRSPPLQTQYF
>NA|TRBV7-2|TRBJ2-1|NA
TGTGCCAGCAGCTTAATGTGGGTTAGCTCCTACAATGAGCAGTTCTTC
CASSLMWVSSYNEQFF
>many|TRBV20-1|TRBJ2-7|NA
TGCAGTGCTAGGCCGGACACCAATTCCTACGAGCAGTACTTC
CSARPDTNSYEQYF